Here is one T cell receptor (beta chain) with its context. No antigen is known for it. The data were obtained in a study of T cell repertoires in cytomegalovirus infection. CDR1 and CDR2 (germline): SGHRS, YFSETQ. The CDR3 runs to 16 residues. With 4 bases removed from V and 7 bases from J, the gap between germline ends came to 23 bases. TCRdb processed the reads anew with MiXCR; each CDR3 protein has one entry. The sample records roughly 500,000 distinct CDR3 sequences, 25% to 35% being singletons. The sequence was obtained from a human donor in good health (CMV status not recorded). Some clones in this sample may be carry-over from other donors' samples. V gene TRBV5-1 combines with J gene TRBJ2-5; a possible D gene is TRBD2 (6 bases). The sample was cultured PBMCs, taken from culture after CMV antigen stimulation. For the CDR3, the DNA is TGCGCCAGCAGCGGAACGGGACTCTCGGGGCCAGGGACCCAGTACTTC. It specifies CASSGTGLSGPGTQYF.